This T cell receptor beta chain derives from a study of a mutant IDH1 vaccine in newly diagnosed glioma. Across the study: In some groups vaccination began 4-6 weeks post-radiotherapy; others received it with temozolomide. Mean patient age was about 44 years; approximately 62% were male and approximately 40% female. Patients arrived already treated with radiotherapy, temozolomide, or both, most having had both.

Trimming took 6 bases from V and 5 from J, leaving 13 bases between them. Germline values: CDR1 SGHVS, CDR2 FQNEAQ. The CDR3 consists of 13 residues. Clones were sequenced by immunoSEQ multiplex PCR, and TCRdb holds only the in-frame ones, with some missing. Of more than 40,000 clones in the sample, roughly 78% were seen once. Study findings and constraints: Most patients, approximately 93%, showed vaccine-induced immune responses.

Concerning this clone itself: Antigen specificity is unknown.

This sample's time point: week 5, during vaccination. Topical imiquimod was applied with each vaccine dose, which held 300 ug of mutant IDH1 20-mer peptide. The sequence was obtained from a woman aged 40-49 years with glioma. The chain is built from TRBV7-8 and TRBJ2-5; the D gene is possibly TRBD1 (6 bases). This specimen consisted of PBMCs, obtained from a glioma patient whose treatment included an IDH1 peptide vaccine. CDR3 sequence (DNA): TGTGCCAGCAGTCCTTACAGGGTCGAGACCCAGTACTTC. Its protein is CASSPYRVETQYF.